This T cell receptor (beta chain) was captured in a study of metastatic and nonmetastatic thyroid tumors. Study-wide points: Versus benign nodules, malignant thyroid tumors reportedly had significantly higher TCR beta diversity, in blood and tumor.

Authors' processing steps: Across clinicopathological groups, CDR3 differences served as the basis for building a distant-metastasis classifier for papillary thyroid cancer. TCRdb re-processed the PCR reads through MiXCR. TCRdb, not the authors, supplied the V and J calls. The table has roughly 55,000 clones, 15% to 20% seen once; the top ten hold roughly 10%. This clone was recorded a few times. Its specificity is not known. One end of the junction fails to match germline, which may point to a read error. Germline assignment: CDR1 MNHNS and CDR2 SASEGT. The CDR3 loop spans 13 amino acids. Thyroid surgery was performed in patients who had received no treatment beforehand.

The sample taken for sequencing was blood. The genes are TRBV6-1 and TRBJ2-2; D gene unclear. The clonotype was recovered from a male donor with papillary thyroid cancer or a benign thyroid nodule (not recorded which). Some clones in this sample may be carry-over from other donors' samples. The chain's CDR3 is CASSKSPTGELFF. In nucleotides, the CDR3 is TGTGCCAGCAGTAAGTCGCCGACCGGTGAGCTGTTTTTT.